A selection of T cell receptor beta chains follows, all from one sample in a study of T-cell reconstitution after alpha-beta-depleted transplantation in children. TCRdb re-derived calls from the PCR reads in MiXCR, one entry per CDR3 protein. The sample shows 3,000 to 4,000 distinct CDR3 sequences, about an eighth of them seen only once. The material was PBMCs, mostly from graft donor cells, obtained 360 days after TCRalphabeta/CD19-depleted stem cell transplant. These receptors all stem from a patient aged 2-10 years who had a stem cell transplant for inherited bone marrow failure, so the T cells may come from the graft donor. Both conserved end residues are part of each CDR3. Fields, in order: CDR3 DNA, CDR3 protein, J gene, clone size, V gene, D gene. A D gene is named only where the DNA matches it firmly. Only part of the rows carry a size: once, few, many, or a class if the clone is expanded.

TGTGCCAGCAGTTTAATTACGGGCCTAGGGGGCAATGAGCAGTTCTTC | CASSLITGLGGNEQFF | TRBJ2-1 | many | TRBV27 | .
TGCGCCAGCAGCGCTAGCGGGAGAGATCGGGAGCAGTACTTC | CASSASGRDREQYF | TRBJ2-7 | many | TRBV5-1 | TRBD2
TGCGCCAGCAGCCCGGCTAGCGGGTTCAATGAGCAGTTCTTC | CASSPASGFNEQFF | TRBJ2-1 | many | TRBV5-1 | TRBD2
TGTGCCAGCAGTCTCGGAGGGCCTAGCACAGATACGCAGTATTTT | CASSLGGPSTDTQYF | TRBJ2-3 | medium-sized | TRBV12-3/TRBV12-4 | .
TGTGCCAGCAGTTTACCCGATCTATACGTTCAGCCCCAGCATTTT | CASSLPDLYVQPQHF | TRBJ1-5 | many | TRBV28 | .
TGTGCCAGCAGCTTACACCGGCAGGGGGGGAACACCGGGGAGCTGTTTTTT | CASSLHRQGGNTGELFF | TRBJ2-2 | many | TRBV7-9 | .
TGTGCCAGCAGTTCCGCAGTGAGCGAGCAGTACTTC | CASSSAVSEQYF | TRBJ2-7 | . | TRBV12-3/TRBV12-4 | .
TGTGCCAGCCCTAGCGGGAGCGGTGAGCAGTTCTTC | CASPSGSGEQFF | TRBJ2-1 | medium-sized | TRBV12-3/TRBV12-4 | TRBD2
TGTGCCAGCAGTTACGCGGGAGCCCAGTACTTC | CASSYAGAQYF | TRBJ2-5 | many | TRBV6-5 | TRBD2
TGCGCCAGCAGCCAAGATTTGACTAGCGGGCGCAATGAGCAGTTCTTC | CASSQDLTSGRNEQFF | TRBJ2-1 | many | TRBV4-3 | TRBD2
TGTGCCAGCAGCCGGGGACGGTCCTACGAGCAGTACTTC | CASSRGRSYEQYF | TRBJ2-7 | many | TRBV28 | .
TGTGCCAGCAGCTTAGTGTGGAGCTCTGGAAACACCATATATTTT | CASSLVWSSGNTIYF | TRBJ1-3 | many | TRBV7-2 | .
TGTGCCAGCAGCCCAAAAACCCAGTTCTTC | CASSPKTQFF | TRBJ2-1 | many | TRBV7-9 | .
TGTGCCAGCAGTGTAGGGGGAAGTGGCACAGATACGCAGTATTTT | CASSVGGSGTDTQYF | TRBJ2-3 | many | TRBV28 | .
TGTGCCAGCTCACAGACTAGCGGAGTTTCCTACGAGCAGTACTTC | CASSQTSGVSYEQYF | TRBJ2-7 | . | TRBV18 | TRBD2
TGTGCCAGCAGCAACTCCCCGGGACAGGGAAAGGGGAGCTACGAGCAGTACTTC | CASSNSPGQGKGSYEQYF | TRBJ2-7 | many | TRBV21-1 | .
TGCGCCAGCAGCTTGTTCCGGCCAAGCACAGATACGCAGTATTTT | CASSLFRPSTDTQYF | TRBJ2-3 | many | TRBV5-1 | .
TGCGCCAGCTGCCGGGGACTAGCGGATTACACCGGGGAGCTGTTTTTT | CASCRGLADYTGELFF | TRBJ2-2 | many | TRBV5-1 | TRBD2
TGTGCCAGCAGTTTATCGCCACTAGTTGTCTACACCGGGGAGCTGTTTTTT | CASSLSPLVVYTGELFF | TRBJ2-2 | many | TRBV27 | .
TGTGCCAGCAGTTACTCGAGGGGTTCAGATACGCAGTATTTT | CASSYSRGSDTQYF | TRBJ2-3 | few | TRBV6-5 | .
TGTGCCAGCAGTTCCAGTATCACCGGGGAGCTGTTTTTT | CASSSSITGELFF | TRBJ2-2 | . | TRBV6-6 | .
TGTGCCACCAGTGATTGGGGGGACTCCAGCTCTGGGGCCAACGTCCTGACTTTC | CATSDWGDSSSGANVLTF | TRBJ2-6 | many | TRBV24-1 | .
TGCGCCAGCAGCTTGGCGGCGCTGGAGGATTCACCCCTCCACTTT | CASSLAALEDSPLHF | TRBJ1-6 | many | TRBV5-1 | .
TGTGCCAGCAGTTCAGGGGCCCAGGGTGGTGAAAAACTGTTTTTT | CASSSGAQGGEKLFF | TRBJ1-4 | . | TRBV7-1 | .
TGTGCCAGCAGCAGCAGGACAGGGGACCGACAAGAGACCCAGTACTTC | CASSSRTGDRQETQYF | TRBJ2-5 | many | TRBV7-9 | TRBD1
TGTGCCAGCAGCCGACAGATTTTAAGGCAGCCCCAGCATTTT | CASSRQILRQPQHF | TRBJ1-5 | many | TRBV2 | .
TGTGCCAGCAGCTTGGGGGTCGTATTCGTCAATGAGCAGTTCTTC | CASSLGVVFVNEQFF | TRBJ2-1 | many | TRBV5-5 | .
TGTGCCAGCAGCTTGACGTACCAGGGACTACCTATCCCCTACGAGCAGTACTTC | CASSLTYQGLPIPYEQYF | TRBJ2-7 | many | TRBV7-9 | TRBD2
TGTGCCAGCAGTTCACCCGGGACAGGGTCCAATGAGCAGTTCTTC | CASSSPGTGSNEQFF | TRBJ2-1 | many | TRBV12-3/TRBV12-4 | TRBD1
TGTGCCACCAGCAGAGATCTGGGGAGAGGCTATGGCTACACCTTC | CATSRDLGRGYGYTF | TRBJ1-2 | many | TRBV15 | .
TGCAGTGCTAGAGCGTCGCTAACAGATACGCAGTATTTT | CSARASLTDTQYF | TRBJ2-3 | . | TRBV20-1 | .
TGTGCCAGCAGTTACTCGAGCTCAGGGGGCGCGAGCACCGGGGAGCTGTTTTTT | CASSYSSSGGASTGELFF | TRBJ2-2 | medium-sized | TRBV6-5 | TRBD1
TGTGCCACCAGCAGAGGGCCTAGCGGAGCCACCTACGAGCAGTACTTC | CATSRGPSGATYEQYF | TRBJ2-7 | many | TRBV15 | TRBD2
TGTGCCAGCAGTGTAACGCCTACAGGGGGCGGCTACGAGCAGTACTTC | CASSVTPTGGGYEQYF | TRBJ2-7 | few | TRBV9 | TRBD1
TGCAGTGCCGGGGACGGATCCTACGAGCAGTACTTC | CSAGDGSYEQYF | TRBJ2-7 | many | TRBV20-1 | .
TGTGCCAGTACCGATCGGTCCCTCCTGTGGTTCGCGGCAGATACGCAGTATTTT | CASTDRSLLWFAADTQYF | TRBJ2-3 | many | TRBV19 | .
TGTGCCAGCAAGAAAAACACTGAAGCTTTCTTT | CASKKNTEAFF | TRBJ1-1 | . | TRBV12-3/TRBV12-4 | .
TGTGCCACCAGCCCCCACGGGGCGGGAACCTACAATGAGCAGTTCTTC | CATSPHGAGTYNEQFF | TRBJ2-1 | many | TRBV15 | .
TGTGCCATCAGCACTGCCTCGGAGGGGCCAGTACAAGAGACCCAGTACTTC | CAISTASEGPVQETQYF | TRBJ2-5 | many | TRBV10-3 | .
TGCAGTGCTAGAGGCAACACAGGAGCGGGAGGGCACCAAGAGACCCAGTACTTC | CSARGNTGAGGHQETQYF | TRBJ2-5 | many | TRBV20-1 | TRBD2
TGTGCCAGCAGCTTAGGGATAGGGACAGTAGGTTATGGCTACACCTTC | CASSLGIGTVGYGYTF | TRBJ1-2 | few | TRBV7-2 | TRBD1
TGTGCCATCAGCGTAGTGGAACAAATCATTGAGCAGTTCTTC | CAISVVEQIIEQFF | TRBJ2-1 | . | TRBV10-3 | .
TGTGCCAGCAGCCTAATCGGCGCTGACGGTGAGCAGTTCTTC | CASSLIGADGEQFF | TRBJ2-1 | many | TRBV4-2 | .
TGCAGTGCTTCCGACCCTCAGGGGTCTTTCTTT | CSASDPQGSFF | TRBJ1-1 | many | TRBV20-1 | .
TGTGCCAGCAGCCCTTATGTGGGAGTATCTGAAGCTTTCTTT | CASSPYVGVSEAFF | TRBJ1-1 | many | TRBV7-9 | .
TGTGCCAGCAGCCACCCAAGGACAGGCTTCCTTTCCTATGGCTACACCTTC | CASSHPRTGFLSYGYTF | TRBJ1-2 | medium-sized | TRBV7-9 | TRBD1
TGTGCCAGCAGCCGCGTGGGAGGGTTGGCAGATACGCAGTATTTT | CASSRVGGLADTQYF | TRBJ2-3 | many | TRBV5-4 | TRBD2
TGTGCCAGCAGTTACGGTGGCGCCATGGGGGATACGCAGTATTTT | CASSYGGAMGDTQYF | TRBJ2-3 | many | TRBV6-5 | .
TGCGCCAGCAGCCCGACCCTGATCACAGATACGCAGTATTTT | CASSPTLITDTQYF | TRBJ2-3 | many | TRBV4-1 | .
TGCGCCAGCACCGGGGACAGTTCGAACACCGGGGAGCTGTTTTTT | CASTGDSSNTGELFF | TRBJ2-2 | many | TRBV5-1 | TRBD1
TGTGCCAGCAGCTTAGATATCCTGGCCAATGAGCAGTTCTTC | CASSLDILANEQFF | TRBJ2-1 | many | TRBV11-2 | .
TGTGCCAGCTTTGGGTTCAACTATGGCTACACCTTC | CASFGFNYGYTF | TRBJ1-2 | many | TRBV6-2/TRBV6-3 | .
TGTGCCAGCTCACCACCCTCAGGGTTCGGTGAAAAACTGTTTTTT | CASSPPSGFGEKLFF | TRBJ1-4 | many | TRBV18 | .
TGTGCCAGCAGTTTTAGCTCAGATGGCCAGCCCCAGCATTTT | CASSFSSDGQPQHF | TRBJ1-5 | many | TRBV12-3/TRBV12-4 | .
TGTGCCAGCAGCTTTGGCAGGACCTACGAGCAGTACTTC | CASSFGRTYEQYF | TRBJ2-7 | many | TRBV7-2 | .